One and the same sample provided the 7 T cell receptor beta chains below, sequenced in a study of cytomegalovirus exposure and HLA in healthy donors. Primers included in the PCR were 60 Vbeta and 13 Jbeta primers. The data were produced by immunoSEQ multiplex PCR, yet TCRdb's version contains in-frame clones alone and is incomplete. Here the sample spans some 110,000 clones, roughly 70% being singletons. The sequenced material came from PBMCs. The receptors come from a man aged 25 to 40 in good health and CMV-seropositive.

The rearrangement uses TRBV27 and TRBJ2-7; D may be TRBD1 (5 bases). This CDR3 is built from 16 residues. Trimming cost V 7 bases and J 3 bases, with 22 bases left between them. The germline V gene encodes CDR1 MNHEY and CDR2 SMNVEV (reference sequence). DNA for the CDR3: TGTGCCAGCATTGGGGTGGGGCGAGGCGAGATCTACGAGCAGTACGTC. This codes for CASIGVGRGEIYEQYV.

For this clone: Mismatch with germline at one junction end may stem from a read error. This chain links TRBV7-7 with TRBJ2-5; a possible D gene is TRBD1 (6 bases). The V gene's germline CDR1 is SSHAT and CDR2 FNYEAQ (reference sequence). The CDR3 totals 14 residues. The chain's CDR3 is CASSLDLQGETQYF. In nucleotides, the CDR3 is TGTGCTAGCAGCTTAGATCTCCAGGGGGAGACCCAGTACTTC. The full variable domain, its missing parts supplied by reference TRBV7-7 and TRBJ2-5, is GAGVSQSPRYKVTKRGQDVTLRCDPISSHATLYWYQQALGQGPEFLTYFNYEAQPDKSGLPSDRFSAERPEGSISTLTIQRTEQRDSAMYRCASSLDLQGETQYFGPGTRLLVL.

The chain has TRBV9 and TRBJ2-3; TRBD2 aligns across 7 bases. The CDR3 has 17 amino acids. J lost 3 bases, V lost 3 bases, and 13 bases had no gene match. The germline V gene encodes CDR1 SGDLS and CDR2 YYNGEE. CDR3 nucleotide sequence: TGTGCCAGCAGCGGGGCATACCTAGCGGATCCAACAGATACGCAGTATTTT. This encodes CASSGAYLADPTDTQYF.

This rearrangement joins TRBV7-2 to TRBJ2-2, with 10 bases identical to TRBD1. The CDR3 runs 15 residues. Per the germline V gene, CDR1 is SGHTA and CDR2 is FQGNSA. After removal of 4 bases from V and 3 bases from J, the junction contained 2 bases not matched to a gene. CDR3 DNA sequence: TGTGCCAGCAGCTCCGGGACAGGGGACACCGGGGAGCTGTTTTTT. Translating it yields CASSSGTGDTGELFF.

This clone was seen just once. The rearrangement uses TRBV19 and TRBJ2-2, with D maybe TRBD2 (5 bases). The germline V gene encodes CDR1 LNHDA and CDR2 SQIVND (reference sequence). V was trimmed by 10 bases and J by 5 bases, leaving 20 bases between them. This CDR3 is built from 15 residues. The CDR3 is CATLPGLTPTGELFF. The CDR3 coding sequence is TGTGCCACTCTACCGGGATTAACCCCTACCGGGGAGCTGTTTTTT.

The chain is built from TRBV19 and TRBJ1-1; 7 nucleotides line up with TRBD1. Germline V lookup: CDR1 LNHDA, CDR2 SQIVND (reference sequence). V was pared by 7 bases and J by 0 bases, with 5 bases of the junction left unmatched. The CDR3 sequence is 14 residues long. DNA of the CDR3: TGTGCCAGTACCGTGACAGGGTTGAACACTGAAGCTTTCTTT. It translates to CASTVTGLNTEAFF.

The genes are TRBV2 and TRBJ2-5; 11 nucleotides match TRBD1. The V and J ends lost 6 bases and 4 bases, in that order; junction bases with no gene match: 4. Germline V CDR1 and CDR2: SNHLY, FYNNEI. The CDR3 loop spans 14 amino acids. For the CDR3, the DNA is TGTGCCAGCAGCACGGACAGGGGGCGAGAGACCCAGTACTTC. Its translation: CASSTDRGRETQYF.